Listed below are T cell receptor beta chains from one sample, sequenced in a study of regulatory T cells in long-lasting Graves disease. TCRdb reanalysed the multiplex PCR reads using MiXCR and keeps one entry per CDR3 protein. The data hold about 340,000 distinct CDR3 sequences, with 20% observed a single time. Sequenced here: peripheral blood mononuclear cells (PBMCs), sampled when the disease was refractory, from a patient treated with antithyroid drugs. The receptors here all came from a female donor with Graves disease. CDR3s include the opening cysteine and the closing phenylalanine or tryptophan. The D gene is left open where the match is weak. Size is stated for part of the rows, as once, few or many counts, or as a class when the clone is expanded.

>TRBV7-9|NA|TRBD1|TRBJ2-7
TGTGCCAGCAGCCCCTCAACCGGGACAGGCGGAGAGCAGTACTTC
CASSPSTGTGGEQYF
>TRBV28|many|NA|TRBJ1-5
TGTGCCAGCAGGTTGACGGGGGATCAGCCCCAGCATTTT
CASRLTGDQPQHF
>TRBV10-3|many|NA|TRBJ1-2
TGTGCCATCAGCAACAGCGGGATTGGTGGCTACACCTTC
CAISNSGIGGYTF
>TRBV2|many|NA|TRBJ1-5
TGTGCCAGCAGTGAATTCGGGGGGCAGGGAGGGCAGCCCCAGCATTTT
CASSEFGGQGGQPQHF
>TRBV12-3/TRBV12-4|NA|TRBD1|TRBJ2-7
TGTGCCACCGGCTTCAGGGGGCATGAGCAGTACTTC
CATGFRGHEQYF
>TRBV6-1|few|TRBD1|TRBJ1-5
TGTGCCAGCCTGTTACAGGGGAATCAGCCCCAGCATTTT
CASLLQGNQPQHF
>TRBV6-2/TRBV6-3|NA|TRBD2|TRBJ2-7
TGTGCCAGCAGTTACCACACTAGCGGGGGTTACTACGAGCAGTACTTC
CASSYHTSGGYYEQYF
>TRBV14|NA|NA|TRBJ1-4
TGTGCCAGCAGCCAAGGAGGTATCACAATGCGTGAAAAACTGTTTTTT
CASSQGGITMREKLFF
>TRBV7-2|NA|NA|TRBJ1-5
TGTGCCAGCAGCTTAGGGTTTGGCAATCAGCCCCAGCATTTT
CASSLGFGNQPQHF
>TRBV7-8|many|NA|TRBJ1-2
TGTGCCAGCAGCTTATCCCCTCAGACGGGAGGGGACTATGGCTACACCTTC
CASSLSPQTGGDYGYTF
>TRBV7-9|few|NA|TRBJ1-4
TGTGCCAGCAGTTTTTTGCGACAGACTAATGAAAAACTGTTTTTT
CASSFLRQTNEKLFF
>TRBV28|many|TRBD2|TRBJ2-2
TGTGCCAGCAGTCCCCTGGGGGTGCGGGAGGAAAACACCGGGGAGCTGTTTTTT
CASSPLGVREENTGELFF
>TRBV7-2|many|NA|TRBJ2-7
TGTGCCAGCAGCTTAGAAGCGACACACTCCTACGAGCAGTACTTC
CASSLEATHSYEQYF
>TRBV6-5|many|NA|TRBJ2-6
TGTGCCAGCAGTTACTCACTAGGGGCCGACTCTGGGGCCAACGTCCTGACTTTC
CASSYSLGADSGANVLTF
>TRBV10-3|many|NA|TRBJ1-1
TGTGCCATCAGTGAGTCGAACGGGCGGGTGGCCATAATGAACACTGAAGCTTTCTTT
CAISESNGRVAIMNTEAFF
>TRBV28|NA|NA|TRBJ2-7
TGTGCCAGCAGCTTGGTGCCAGGCGGCTCCTACGAGCAGTACTTC
CASSLVPGGSYEQYF
>TRBV24-1|NA|NA|TRBJ1-5
TGTGCCACCAGTCACCGACGGAACAATCAGCCCCAGCATTTT
CATSHRRNNQPQHF
>TRBV2|many|TRBD2|TRBJ2-7
TGTGCCAGCAGCGTTGAGCGGGGGGGCGAGCAGTACTTC
CASSVERGGEQYF
>TRBV2|many|NA|TRBJ1-4
TGTGCCAGCTTTTTAGGGATAAATGAAAAACTGTTTTTT
CASFLGINEKLFF
>TRBV28|many|NA|TRBJ1-1
TGTGCCAGCAGTTCACCAGGGGCCTCGAACACTGAAGCTTTCTTT
CASSSPGASNTEAFF
>TRBV7-9|NA|NA|TRBJ2-7
TGTGCCAGCAGCGTCAGGGGAAAAGAGAACCAGTACTTC
CASSVRGKENQYF
>TRBV30|many|NA|TRBJ2-5
TGTGCCTGGAACCCCCCTAGCTGGAAAGACCAAGAGACCCAGTACTTC
CAWNPPSWKDQETQYF
>TRBV27|many|TRBD1|TRBJ2-7
TGTGCCAGCAGTTTAGGACAGGGACCAGCCTACGAGCAGTACTTC
CASSLGQGPAYEQYF
>TRBV12-3/TRBV12-4|many|NA|TRBJ2-5
TGTGCCAGCAGTTTCCCGCCCCCGGAGACCCAGTACTTC
CASSFPPPETQYF
>TRBV6-1|many|NA|TRBJ2-5
TGTGCCAGCATCGCAATGGGCTTCCAAGAGACCCAGTACTTC
CASIAMGFQETQYF
>TRBV5-6|many|NA|TRBJ1-2
TGTGCCAGCAGCTTTCGAGAGAACTATGGCTACACCTTC
CASSFRENYGYTF
>TRBV2|NA|TRBD1|TRBJ2-1
TGTGCCAGCAGGCCGGGACAGCTATTTCATAAGTCCTACAATGAGCAGTTCTTC
CASRPGQLFHKSYNEQFF
>TRBV20-1|many|NA|TRBJ1-1
TGCAGTGCGCGGATGACCCCTGAAGCTTTCTTT
CSARMTPEAFF
>TRBV19|NA|NA|TRBJ1-5
TGTGCCAGTAGTATAGCCCAGGGAGTGGGACAGCCCCAGCATTTT
CASSIAQGVGQPQHF
>TRBV6-1|NA|TRBD2|TRBJ2-1
TGTGCCAGCAGTCGACTAGCGGGGGGGCCGAACAATGAGCAGTTCTTC
CASSRLAGGPNNEQFF
>TRBV25-1|few|NA|TRBJ2-7
TGTGCCAGCAGTGAATATACAGCTGGGATCGGGGAGCAGTACTTC
CASSEYTAGIGEQYF
>TRBV20-1|NA|TRBD2|TRBJ2-5
TGCAGTGCAACCGGGACTAGCGGGAGGGCCCGGGAGACCCAGTACTTC
CSATGTSGRARETQYF
>TRBV19|NA|NA|TRBJ2-7
TGTGCCAGTAGGAAGGACAAGACCTACGAGCAGTACTTC
CASRKDKTYEQYF